This T cell receptor (beta chain) came from a study of shared clonotypes between healthy human individuals. Study at large: Ranging from 18 to 49 in age, donors were a couple of women and three men. CD4 naive cells filled three plates per donor, CD4 memory three, CD8 naive two and CD8 memory one. The study's findings and limits: As a rule, naive subsets had a larger estimated richness than memory subsets. Clonotype sharing among donors likely depends on sequencing depth.

The assay was immunoSEQ multiplex PCR, and TCRdb's table has in-frame clones only and misses some. The profile covers approximately 350,000 clones, with 74% appearing a single time and about a tenth taken by the ten largest. This CDR3 has 15 amino acids. V lost 0 bases and J lost 0, with 8 bases in between. The germline V gene has CDR1 SGDLS and CDR2 YYNGEE. This clone came up once. Antigen unknown. Additional DNA sequences in this sample encode the identical CDR3. This sequence originates from a man in his thirties or forties in good health. This chain links TRBV9 with TRBJ2-3, with a tentative D call TRBD2 (5 bases). Material for sequencing was memory CD4+ T cells sorted from blood. Subset meaning: CD45RA-negative fraction. This CDR3 reads CASSVVASSTDTQYF. The DNA of the CDR3 is TGTGCCAGCAGCGTAGTAGCTAGCAGCACAGATACGCAGTATTTT.